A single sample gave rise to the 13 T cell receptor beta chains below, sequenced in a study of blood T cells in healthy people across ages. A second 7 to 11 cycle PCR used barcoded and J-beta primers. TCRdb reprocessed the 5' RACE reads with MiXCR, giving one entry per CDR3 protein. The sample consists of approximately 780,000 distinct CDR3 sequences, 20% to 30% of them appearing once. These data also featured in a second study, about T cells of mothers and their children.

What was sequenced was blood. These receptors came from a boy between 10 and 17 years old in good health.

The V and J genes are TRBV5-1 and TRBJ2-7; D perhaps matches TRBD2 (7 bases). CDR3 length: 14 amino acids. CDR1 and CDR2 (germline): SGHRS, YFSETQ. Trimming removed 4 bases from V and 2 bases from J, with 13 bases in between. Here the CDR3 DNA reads TGCGCCAGCAGCCTGGGGGGGGCGGCCTACGAGCAGTACTTC. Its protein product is CASSLGGAAYEQYF.

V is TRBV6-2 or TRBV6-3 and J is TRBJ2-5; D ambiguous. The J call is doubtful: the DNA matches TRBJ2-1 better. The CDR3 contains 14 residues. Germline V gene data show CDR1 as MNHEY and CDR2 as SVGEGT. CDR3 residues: CASSSVNLYNEQFF. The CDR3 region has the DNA TGTGCCAGCAGTTCAGTTAATCTTTATAATGAGCAGTTCTTC.

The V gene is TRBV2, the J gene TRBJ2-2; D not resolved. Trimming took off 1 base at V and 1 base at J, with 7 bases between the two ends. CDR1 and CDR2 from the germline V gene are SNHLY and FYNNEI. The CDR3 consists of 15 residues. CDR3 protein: CASSEDGLNTGELFF. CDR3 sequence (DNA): TGTGCCAGCAGTGAAGACGGCCTGAACACCGGGGAGCTGTTTTTT.

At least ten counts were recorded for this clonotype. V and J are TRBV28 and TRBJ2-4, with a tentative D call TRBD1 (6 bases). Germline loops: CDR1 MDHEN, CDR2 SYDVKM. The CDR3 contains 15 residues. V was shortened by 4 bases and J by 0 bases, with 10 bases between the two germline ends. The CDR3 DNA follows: TGTGCCAGCAGTTCCCCAGGGGCAGCCAAAAACATTCAGTACTTC. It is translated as CASSSPGAAKNIQYF.

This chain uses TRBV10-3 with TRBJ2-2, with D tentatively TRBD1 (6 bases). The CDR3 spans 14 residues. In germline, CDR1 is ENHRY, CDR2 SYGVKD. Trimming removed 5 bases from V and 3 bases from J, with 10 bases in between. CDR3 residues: CAISPGQDTGELFF. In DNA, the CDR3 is TGTGCCATCAGTCCGGGACAAGACACCGGGGAGCTGTTTTTT.

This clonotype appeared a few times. The CDR3 here is CASSLHPGQGYGQETQYF. The DNA of the CDR3 is TGCGCCAGCAGCTTACACCCGGGACAGGGATACGGCCAAGAGACCCAGTACTTC. V and J are TRBV4-1 and TRBJ2-5; the match to TRBD1 covers 9 bases. Germline lookup yields CDR1 MGHRA and CDR2 YSYEKL. The CDR3 is 18 residues long. Unmatched junction bases numbered 14, after V lost 5 bases and J lost 1 base.

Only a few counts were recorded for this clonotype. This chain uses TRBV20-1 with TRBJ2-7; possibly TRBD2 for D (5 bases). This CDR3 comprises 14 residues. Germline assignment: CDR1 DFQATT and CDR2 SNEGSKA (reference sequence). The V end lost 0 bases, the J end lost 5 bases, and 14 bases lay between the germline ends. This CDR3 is CSARDMKAGDEQYF. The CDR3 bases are TGCAGTGCTAGAGATATGAAGGCGGGCGACGAGCAGTACTTC.

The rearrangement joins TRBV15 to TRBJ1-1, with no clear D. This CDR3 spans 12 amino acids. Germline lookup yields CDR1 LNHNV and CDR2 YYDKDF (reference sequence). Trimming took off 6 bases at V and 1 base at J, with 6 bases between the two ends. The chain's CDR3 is CATRDPNTEAFF. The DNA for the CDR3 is TGTGCCACCAGGGACCCGAACACTGAAGCTTTCTTT.

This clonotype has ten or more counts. CDR3 nucleotide sequence: TGTGCCAGCAGCCATCGGGCCGGGACAGGGGGCCACGAGCAGTACTTC. This encodes CASSHRAGTGGHEQYF. V is TRBV4-2 and J is TRBJ2-7; TRBD1 agrees at 12 bases. Unmatched junction bases numbered 8, after V lost 3 bases and J lost 5 bases. Germline V gene sequence: CDR1 LGHNA, CDR2 YNFKEQ. CDR3 length equals 16 residues.

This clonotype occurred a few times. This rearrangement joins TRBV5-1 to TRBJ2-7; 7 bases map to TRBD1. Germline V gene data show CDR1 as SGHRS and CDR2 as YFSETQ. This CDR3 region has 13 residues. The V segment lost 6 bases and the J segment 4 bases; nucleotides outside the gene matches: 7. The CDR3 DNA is TGCGCCAGCAAGGGGACAGATGCTTACGAGCAGTACTTC. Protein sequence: CASKGTDAYEQYF.

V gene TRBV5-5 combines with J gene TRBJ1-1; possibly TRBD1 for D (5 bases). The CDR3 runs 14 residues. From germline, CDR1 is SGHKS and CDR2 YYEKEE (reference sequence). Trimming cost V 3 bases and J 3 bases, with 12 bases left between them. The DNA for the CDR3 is TGTGCCAGCAGCTGGGTATGGGGGGACACTGAAGCTTTCTTT. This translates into CASSWVWGDTEAFF.

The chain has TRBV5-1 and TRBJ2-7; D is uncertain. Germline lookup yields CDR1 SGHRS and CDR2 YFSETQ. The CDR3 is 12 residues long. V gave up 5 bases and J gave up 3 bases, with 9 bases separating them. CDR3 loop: CASRSESYEQYF. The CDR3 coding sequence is TGCGCCAGCAGGTCTGAAAGCTACGAGCAGTACTTC.

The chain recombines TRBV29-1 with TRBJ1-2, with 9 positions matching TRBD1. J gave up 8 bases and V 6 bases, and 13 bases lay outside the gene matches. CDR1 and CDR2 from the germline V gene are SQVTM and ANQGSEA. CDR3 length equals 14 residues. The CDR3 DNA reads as TGCAGCGTGGGACAGGGCAGGGTTTCGGAAGGCTACACCTTC. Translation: CSVGQGRVSEGYTF. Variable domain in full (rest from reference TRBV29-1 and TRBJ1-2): SAVISQKPSRDICQRGTSLTIQCQVDSQVTMMFWYRQQPGQSLTLIATANQGSEATYESGFVIDKFPISRPNLTFSTLTVSNMSPEDSSIYLCSVGQGRVSEGYTFGSGTRLTVV.